This T cell receptor beta chain came from a study of regulatory T cells in long-lasting Graves disease. Assembly of TCR beta libraries relied on iRepertoire HTBI primers together with Arm-PCR of CDR3 regions. TCRdb used MiXCR to reprocess the multiplex PCR reads, holding one entry per CDR3 protein. The sample lists about 400,000 distinct CDR3 sequences, around 20% occurring once. The time point: persistent/refractory GD, antithyroid drugs over 5 years with positive TRAb. RNA from PBMCs was the source of the TCR library. In Xi'an, China, an endocrinology department was the source of patients. V shed 5 bases and J 2 bases; nucleotides not matched to a gene: 8. CDR1 and CDR2 (germline): MNHEY, SVGEGT. This CDR3 is built from 15 residues. Whole-study results and caveats: With persistent disease, TRBV28, TRBJ1-2 and TRBJ2-5 were the favored segments. Because few samples were included, accuracy may have been lower. Those with persistent disease had in common more public clonotypes (roughly 3,000) than new patients (966).

This clonotype has a handful of counts. Its antigen is currently unknown. Sequencing used peripheral blood mononuclear cells (PBMCs), obtained when the disease was refractory, from a patient treated with antithyroid drugs. This clonotype originated in a female donor with Graves disease. This chain uses TRBV6-2 or TRBV6-3 with TRBJ2-7, with 8 bases fitting TRBD1. CDR3 sequence reads: CASSGLGQGAYEQYF. The CDR3, as DNA: TGTGCCAGCAGTGGTCTAGGACAGGGCGCCTACGAGCAGTACTTC.